This T cell receptor (beta chain) is from a study of T cell responses to AZD1222 COVID-19 vaccine. The CDR3 consists of 15 residues. Trimming removed 5 bases at V and 10 bases at J, with 19 bases between. Germline-derived CDR1 and CDR2 are SGDLS and YYNGEE. Produced via immunoSEQ multiplex PCR; TCRdb's table is partial and in-frame only. The sample holds 150,000 or so clones, 92% seen once. Combined were second doses at about 4 or about 12 weeks. This clone was seen once. The receptor was isolated from an adult who received the AZD1222 COVID-19 vaccine. The rearrangement joins TRBV9 to TRBJ1-6, with a possible D match to TRBD1 (5 bases). The starting material was peripheral blood, obtained 28 days after the second AZD1222 dose. The CDR3: CASSPAEGLGSPLHF. The CDR3 DNA reads TGTGCCAGCAGTCCCGCCGAGGGGTTAGGGTCACCCCTCCACTTT.